Listed here are 9 T cell receptor beta chains from one sample, sequenced in a study of blood T cell repertoires in COVID-19. Clones were sequenced by immunoSEQ multiplex PCR, and TCRdb holds only the in-frame ones, with some missing. The data contain around 30,000 clones, roughly 90% of them singletons. Sequences were obtained from peripheral blood. These receptors all stem from a human donor with active COVID-19. The donor label of this sample is uncertain.

J is TRBJ2-7 and V is TRBV6-4, with D tentatively TRBD2 (6 bases). CDR1 is MRHNA and CDR2 is SNTAGT in the germline V gene. The V end was cut by 2 bases, the J end by 9 bases, with 11 bases between. The CDR3 extends over 12 amino acids. The CDR3 loop is CASSDVGEVQYF. DNA of the CDR3: TGTGCCAGCAGTGACGTTGGGGAGGTGCAGTACTTC.

The chain employs TRBV2 and TRBJ2-5; TRBD2 might be the D (6 bases). The V end lost 6 bases, the J end lost 1 base, and 15 bases lay between the germline ends. Germline CDR1 is SNHLY and CDR2 is FYNNEI. CDR3 length: 15 amino acids. CDR3 in DNA: TGTGCCAGCAGCGTTACGGGACTGAGCCAAGAGACCCAGTACTTC. It specifies CASSVTGLSQETQYF. The variable domain in full, completed from reference TRBV2 and TRBJ2-5, reads EPEVTQTPSHQVTQMGQEVILRCVPISNHLYFYWYRQILGQKVEFLVSFYNNEISEKSEIFDDQFSVERPDGSNFTLKIRSTKLEDSAMYFCASSVTGLSQETQYFGPGTRLLVL.

This sequence joins TRBV12-3 or TRBV12-4 and TRBJ1-1; D not resolved. Trimming pared 8 bases from V and 5 bases from J, leaving 15 bases between. The CDR3 runs to 13 residues. The CDR3 region has the DNA TGTGCCAGCCGGAGAGTTGCGAGGACTGAAGCTTTCTTT. Encoded protein: CASRRVARTEAFF.

The chain uses TRBV6-6 and TRBJ2-3; 7 bases agree with TRBD1. The junction had 15 bases not matched to a gene; V was cut back by 11 bases and J by 7 bases. Germline assignment: CDR1 MNHNY and CDR2 SVGAGI (reference sequence). This CDR3 has 14 amino acids. In DNA form, the CDR3 reads TGTGCCGCCGAGCCGGGACAGATCACCCATACGCAGTATTTT. This gives the protein CAAEPGQITHTQYF.

V gene TRBV7-8 combines with J gene TRBJ2-7; 11 nucleotides match TRBD2. The CDR3 has 16 residues. CDR1 SGHVS and CDR2 FQNEAQ come from the germline V gene. J was trimmed by 2 bases and V by 5 bases; bases with no gene match: 8. The CDR3 sequence is CASSPRTSGGPYEQYF. DNA of the CDR3: TGTGCCAGCAGCCCTCGTACTAGCGGGGGACCCTACGAGCAGTACTTC.

The chain has TRBV11-3 and TRBJ2-1; a possible D gene is TRBD2 (5 bases). The CDR3 is made up of 14 amino acids. V gave up 5 bases and J gave up 6 bases, with 14 bases separating them. CDR1 SGHNT and CDR2 YENEEA come from the germline V gene. The DNA of the CDR3 is TGTGCCAGCAGCCCCGGGGTGCTACCCAATGAGCAGTTCTTC. Translating gives CASSPGVLPNEQFF. Full variable domain (outside the CDR3, taken from reference TRBV11-3 and TRBJ2-1): EAGVVQSPRYKIIEKKQPVAFWCNPISGHNTLYWYLQNLGQGPELLIRYENEEAVDDSQLPKDRFSAERLKGVDSTLKIQPAELGDSAVYLCASSPGVLPNEQFFGPGTRLTVL.

The chain has TRBV6-2 or TRBV6-3 and TRBJ1-2; D gene unclear. V was shortened by 0 bases and J by 2 bases, with 4 bases between the two germline ends. CDR3 size: 13 residues. Looked up from germline, CDR1 is MNHEY and CDR2 is SVGEGT. The CDR3 region has the DNA TGTGCCAGCAGTTACTCGGAGAACTATGGCTACACCTTC. The encoded protein is CASSYSENYGYTF.

Only one count was recorded for this clone. The sample has other DNA sequences that encode this CDR3 too. V usage is TRBV9 and J usage is TRBJ2-2; D is perhaps TRBD1 (6 bases). The ends were cut back, 0 bases at V and 0 bases at J, with 9 bases in the middle. The germline V gene has CDR1 SGDLS and CDR2 YYNGEE. There are 16 residues in the CDR3. CDR3 in DNA: TGTGCCAGCAGCGTAGGGGCAGGGGCGAACACCGGGGAGCTGTTTTTT. Protein product: CASSVGAGANTGELFF. The entire variable domain, with the rest obtained from reference TRBV9 and TRBJ2-2, is as follows: DSGVTQTPKHLITATGQRVTLRCSPRSGDLSVYWYQQSLDQGLQFLIQYYNGEERAKGNILERFSAQQFPDLHSELNLSSLELGDSALYFCASSVGAGANTGELFFGEGSRLTVL.

This clone has just a few counts. The V and J genes are TRBV5-4 and TRBJ2-2; D is undetermined. Germline assignment: CDR1 SGHNT and CDR2 YYREEE (reference sequence). Trimming took off 4 bases at V and 3 bases at J, with 4 bases between the two ends. The CDR3 is 12 amino acids. CDR3 sequence: CASSQDTGELFF. The CDR3 DNA reads TGTGCCAGCAGCCAGGACACCGGGGAGCTGTTTTTT.